What follows are 22 T cell receptor beta chains derived from one specimen sequenced in a study of blood T cell repertoires in COVID-19. Libraries were prepared by immunoSEQ multiplex PCR; TCRdb keeps only in-frame clonotypes and omits some of them. Here the sample spans tens of thousands of clones, about 79% being singletons. Sequencing input: peripheral blood. Receptors were obtained from a human donor in a cohort sampled during active COVID-19.

The chain is built from TRBV11-2 and TRBJ2-3; the D gene is possibly TRBD1 (6 bases). Germline V gives CDR1 SGHAT, CDR2 FQNNGV. This CDR3 contains 17 residues. The V gene lost 2 bases and the J gene lost 4 bases, with 19 bases spanning the gap. CDR3 loop: CASSLTVGGQRPDTQYF. CDR3 DNA sequence: TGTGCCAGCAGCTTAACTGTCGGAGGACAGAGGCCAGATACGCAGTATTTT.

The gene calls are TRBV11-1 and TRBJ1-2, with D possibly being TRBD1 (6 bases). This CDR3 comprises 14 residues. Deletions cut 5 bases from V and 2 bases from J, with 12 bases between. Germline V CDR1 and CDR2: SGHAT, FQDESV (reference sequence). The CDR3: CASSHLTGNYGYTF. The CDR3 nucleotides are TGTGCCAGCAGCCATCTCACAGGGAACTATGGCTACACCTTC.

CDR3: CASGIAGNTGELFF. The CDR3, as DNA: TGTGCCAGCGGCATAGCCGGCAACACCGGGGAGCTGTTTTTT. The chain links TRBV7-3 to TRBJ2-2, with D hard to call. V was cut by 8 bases and J by 2 bases, with 12 bases left in between. This CDR3 has 14 residues. Looked up from germline, CDR1 is SGHTA and CDR2 is FQGTGA.

This clone showed up just once. The CDR3 coding sequence is TGTGCCAGCTCACCTAACGGGGAGACCCAGTACTTC. Encoded protein: CASSPNGETQYF. V gene TRBV18 combines with J gene TRBJ2-5, with D unresolved. The ends were cut back, 3 bases at V and 5 bases at J, with 7 bases in the middle. The CDR3 loop spans 12 amino acids. The germline V gene encodes CDR1 KGHSH and CDR2 LQKENI.

The chain is built from TRBV29-1 and TRBJ2-3; 9 nucleotides match TRBD2. After removal of 3 bases from V and 3 bases from J, the junction contained 7 bases not matched to a gene. Germline V gene data show CDR1 as SQVTM and CDR2 as ANQGSEA. CDR3 length: 15 residues. CDR3 sequence: CSVEVAGVGTDTQYF. CDR3 in DNA: TGCAGCGTTGAGGTAGCGGGAGTGGGAACAGATACGCAGTATTTT.

The gene calls are TRBV5-4 and TRBJ1-4, with 9 positions matching TRBD1. This CDR3 is 15 amino acids long. Unmatched junction bases numbered 7, after V lost 4 bases and J lost 6 bases. Germline values: CDR1 SGHNT, CDR2 YYREEE (reference sequence). The CDR3 reads CASSLLGQGDEKLFF. The CDR3 region has the DNA TGTGCCAGCAGCCTACTGGGACAGGGAGATGAAAAACTGTTTTTT.

The chain employs TRBV7-9 and TRBJ2-7, with 9 bases lining up with TRBD1. The CDR3 totals 15 residues. The junction had 9 bases not matched to a gene; V was cut back by 7 bases and J by 2 bases. Germline CDR1 is SEHNR and CDR2 is FQNEAQ (reference sequence). This CDR3 reads CASTLSGTGPYEQYF. DNA of the CDR3: TGTGCCAGCACCCTGAGCGGGACAGGGCCCTACGAGCAGTACTTC.

This sequence joins TRBV28 and TRBJ2-3; possibly TRBD2 for D (5 bases). Germline CDR1 is MDHEN and CDR2 is SYDVKM. The CDR3 runs to 14 residues. Trimming cost V 6 bases and J 0 bases, with 10 bases left between them. The CDR3 DNA follows: TGTGCCAGCAGATCAGCGGAAAGCACAGATACGCAGTATTTT. Its translation is CASRSAESTDTQYF. The whole variable domain, remainder taken from reference TRBV28 and TRBJ2-3, is DVKVTQSSRYLVKRTGEKVFLECVQDMDHENMFWYRQDPGLGLRLIYFSYDVKMKEKGDIPEGYSVSREKKERFSLILESASTNQTSMYLCASRSAESTDTQYFGPGTRLTVL.

About this clone: Other DNA sequences in this specimen translate into the identical CDR3. This sequence joins TRBV12-3 or TRBV12-4 and TRBJ1-1; a weak D match, TRBD1 (5 bases). This CDR3 spans 13 amino acids. Trimming stripped 7 bases from V and 1 base from J, with 10 bases between. CDR3: CASNDRGNTEAFF. In DNA, the CDR3 is TGTGCCAGCAATGACAGAGGGAACACTGAAGCTTTCTTT.

This rearrangement joins TRBV18 to TRBJ1-4; 8 bases agree with TRBD1. Germline CDR1 and CDR2: KGHSH and LQKENI. The CDR3 is 12 amino acids. The J segment lost 13 bases and the V segment lost 5 bases, leaving 6 bases of the junction unmatched. The CDR3 is CASSSEQGGLFF. DNA of the CDR3: TGTGCCAGCTCATCGGAACAGGGGGGACTGTTTTTT.

This clone was counted once. The rearrangement joins TRBV10-1 to TRBJ2-1; 8 bases agree with TRBD1. Germline V gene sequence: CDR1 WNHNN, CDR2 SYGVQD (reference sequence). V was clipped by 0 bases and J by 8 bases; unmatched bases: 12. The CDR3 is made up of 17 amino acids. The CDR3, as DNA: TGCGCCAGCAGTGAGTCAATCGGCGGCAGGGGGCCTGATGAGCAGTTCTTC. Its translation is CASSESIGGRGPDEQFF.

The rearrangement links TRBV6-2 or TRBV6-3 to TRBJ2-7, with TRBD1 matching over 9 bases. CDR3 length: 16 amino acids. J gave up 2 bases and V 7 bases, and 12 bases lay outside the gene matches. From germline, CDR1 is MNHEY and CDR2 SVGEGT. CDR3 DNA: TGTGCCAGCACCCCATCCAGGACAGGGGCCCCCTACGAGCAGTACTTC. This translates into CASTPSRTGAPYEQYF.

CDR3 sequence (DNA): TGTGCCACCGAGCTGGAGGGCACAGATACGCAGTATTTT. Its translation is CATELEGTDTQYF. The chain uses TRBV28 and TRBJ2-3; D may be TRBD2 (5 bases). The CDR3 length is 13 residues. The germline V and J ends were trimmed by 10 bases and 1 base, with 12 bases remaining between them. Germline V gives CDR1 MDHEN, CDR2 SYDVKM.

The chain couples TRBV29-1 to TRBJ1-1; D possibly corresponds to TRBD1 (5 bases). The CDR3 is made up of 12 amino acids. Germline CDR1 and CDR2: SQVTM and ANQGSEA. Deletions cut 7 bases from V and 2 bases from J, with 11 bases between. CDR3 bases: TGCAGCGGGGGACTCCCCAACACTGAAGCTTTCTTT. It is translated as CSGGLPNTEAFF.

The chain's CDR3 is CASSSDRTVDQPQHF. CDR3 DNA sequence: TGTGCCAGCAGTTCCGACAGGACAGTGGATCAGCCCCAGCATTTT. The chain is built from TRBV28 and TRBJ1-5; D perhaps matches TRBD1 (6 bases). The CDR3 runs 15 residues. Germline V gene data show CDR1 as MDHEN and CDR2 as SYDVKM. V was pared by 4 bases and J by 5 bases, with 15 bases between.

The chain joins TRBV19 to TRBJ1-2; D perhaps matches TRBD1 (5 bases). This CDR3 has 16 residues. Looked up from germline, CDR1 is LNHDA and CDR2 is SQIVND (reference sequence). V was shortened by 3 bases and J by 7 bases, with 21 bases between the two germline ends. The CDR3 sequence is CASSMAGPLPIPGYTF. DNA for the CDR3: TGTGCCAGTAGTATGGCGGGACCACTGCCTATTCCTGGCTACACCTTC.

V is TRBV5-4 and J is TRBJ2-3; TRBD2 matches at 11 bases. Trimming cost V 4 bases and J 4 bases; bases outside gene matches: 5. The V gene's germline CDR1 is SGHNT and CDR2 YYREEE (reference sequence). CDR3 length: 15 residues. CDR3 protein: CASSPPLAGADTQYF. CDR3 nucleotide sequence: TGTGCCAGCAGCCCCCCACTAGCGGGAGCAGATACGCAGTATTTT.

The genes are TRBV20-1 and TRBJ2-1; D gene uncertain. The CDR3 length is 8 residues. Germline V gene sequence: CDR1 DFQATT, CDR2 SNEGSKA (reference sequence). Trimming pared 7 bases from V and 7 bases from J, leaving 2 bases between. The CDR3 here is CSVNEQFF. The CDR3 DNA follows: TGCAGTGTAAATGAGCAGTTCTTC.

This chain links TRBV19 with TRBJ1-1; the D gene is possibly TRBD1 (6 bases). The CDR3 loop spans 15 amino acids. CDR1 and CDR2 (germline): LNHDA, SQIVND (reference sequence). V lost 7 bases to trimming and J lost 0 bases, with 15 bases between them. For the CDR3, the DNA is TGTGCCAGTAACCCGGGGGGGGGCATGAACACTGAAGCTTTCTTT. Residues: CASNPGGGMNTEAFF.

This chain joins TRBV19 and TRBJ2-5, with TRBD1 matching 8 bases. Germline V gives CDR1 LNHDA, CDR2 SQIVND (reference sequence). The CDR3 loop spans 15 amino acids. With 5 bases clipped from V and 2 bases from J, the junction kept 7 bases outside the gene matches. The CDR3 bases are TGTGCCAGTAGTGCTAGACAGGGGACTCAAGAGACCCAGTACTTC. This gives the protein CASSARQGTQETQYF.

In its sample, this clone was seen a few times. This chain links TRBV7-9 with TRBJ2-1; tentative D call: TRBD2 (5 bases). The V gene lost 0 bases and the J gene lost 6 bases, with 12 bases spanning the gap. CDR1 SEHNR and CDR2 FQNEAQ come from the germline V gene (reference sequence). CDR3 length equals 15 residues. The CDR3 nucleotides are TGTGCCAGCAGCTTAGCCAGCATGGGAGTCAATGAGCAGTTCTTC. Amino acids: CASSLASMGVNEQFF.

The V gene is TRBV7-2, the J gene TRBJ2-7; a weak D match, TRBD1 (6 bases). Germline CDR1 SGHTA, CDR2 FQGNSA. There are 13 residues in the CDR3. Trimming pared 5 bases from V and 0 bases from J, leaving 8 bases between. CDR3 region: CASSRTASYEQYF. In DNA, the CDR3 is TGTGCCAGCAGCCGGACAGCCTCCTACGAGCAGTACTTC.